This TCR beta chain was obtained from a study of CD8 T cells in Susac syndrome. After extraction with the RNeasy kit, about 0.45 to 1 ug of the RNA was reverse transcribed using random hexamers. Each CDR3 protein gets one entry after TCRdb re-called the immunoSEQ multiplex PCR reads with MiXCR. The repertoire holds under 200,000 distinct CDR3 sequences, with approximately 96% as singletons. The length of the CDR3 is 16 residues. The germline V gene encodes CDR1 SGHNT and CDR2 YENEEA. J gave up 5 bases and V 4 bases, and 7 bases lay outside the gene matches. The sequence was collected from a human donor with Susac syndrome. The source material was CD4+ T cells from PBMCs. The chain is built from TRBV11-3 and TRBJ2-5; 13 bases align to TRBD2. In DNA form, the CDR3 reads TGTGCCAGCAGCTCCCGGACTAGCGGGGGTAGGGAGACCCAGTACTTC. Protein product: CASSSRTSGGRETQYF.